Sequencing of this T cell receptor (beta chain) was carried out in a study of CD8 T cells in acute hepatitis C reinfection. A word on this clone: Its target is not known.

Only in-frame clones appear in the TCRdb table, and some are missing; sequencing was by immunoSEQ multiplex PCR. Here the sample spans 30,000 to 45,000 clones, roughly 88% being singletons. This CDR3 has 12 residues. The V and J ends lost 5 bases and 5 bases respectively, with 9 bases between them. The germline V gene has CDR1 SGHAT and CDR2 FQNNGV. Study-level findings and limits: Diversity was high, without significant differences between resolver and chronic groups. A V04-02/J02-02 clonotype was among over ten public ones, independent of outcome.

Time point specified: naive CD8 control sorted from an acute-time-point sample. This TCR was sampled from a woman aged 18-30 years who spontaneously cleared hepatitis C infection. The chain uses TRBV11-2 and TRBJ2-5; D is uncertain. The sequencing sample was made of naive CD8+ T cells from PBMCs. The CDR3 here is CASSHSPETQYF. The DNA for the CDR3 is TGTGCCAGCAGCCACTCACCCGAGACCCAGTACTTC.